Sequencing of this T cell receptor (beta chain) was carried out in a study of blood T cell repertoires in COVID-19 (TCRdb year 2020). Background on the whole study: The collaborator samples originated in the United States, Italy and Spain and spanned the acute and convalescent phases of COVID-19. The prospective study material was composed of cDNA or gDNA derived from T cells, B-cell-depleted T cells, or PBMCs. Subjects who had been exposed to COVID-19, were actively infected with it, or had recovered from it provided the deeply sampled blood TCRbeta repertoires that made up the dataset. The repertoires were made available in a free public database intended to serve as a resource for research on the immune response to SARS-CoV-2. Samples came from the ongoing ImmuneRACE study (first 160 participants) plus 1,254 subjects from 6 global collaborators. The sample metadata nearly always contained a de-identified subject ID, COVID-19 status, age in years and sex. Where available, HLA class I and class II types were taken from metadata supplied by the sample provider and were not determined by assay-based typing.

The immunoSEQ Assay, a bias-controlled multiplex PCR, was used to amplify TCRbeta CDR3 regions from genomic DNA. Per the source publication's procedure: The number of nucleated cells in each sample was estimated from the amplification of reference gene primers within the assay. Sequence reads were collapsed and filtered to measure the absolute abundance of every unique TCRbeta CDR3 rearrangement. Productive Simpson clonality was computed per sample as the square root of Simpson's diversity index over productive rearrangements. TCRdb took over this immuneACCESS table, retaining in-frame rearrangements with V and J assigned. Such tables are incomplete; in checked studies, under half of the missing clones stem from an unresolved V gene, and the remainder is unexplained. Clone size and the V and J calls come from that table; the DNA yielded D and trimming. Recorded for this sample are approximately 99,000 clones; less than 75% of them occurred a single time. The biggest ten clones account for more than 1.5% of the sample.

The germline V gene sets CDR1 to MNHEY and CDR2 to SVGAGI. V is pared back by 3 bases and J by 6 bases, with 8 bases lying between the germline termini. The CDR3 covers 12 residues, taking in both the cysteine and the phenylalanine. The CDR3 DNA has 36 bases and is translated from base 1. About this clone itself: The antigen this receptor binds is unknown. No base-level quality is on record; no much larger clone is a single base apart.

Whole blood was collected in K2EDTA tubes by collaborating institutions according to the institutions' own protocols. For TCRbeta analysis, collaborator samples were shipped as frozen whole blood, as isolated PBMCs, or as DNA extracted from either sample type. Broader findings and caveats from the paper: The quantity of clinical and demographic metadata differed by source and by participant and was supplied without curation.

The sample consisted of peripheral blood. The receptor chain draws on TRBV6-5 and TRBJ1-2; TRBD1 is a weak D gene call, 6 bases matching. The TCR originated in a woman aged 35 to 49 with acute or convalescent COVID-19. The CDR3 is CASSYQGNGYTF. In nucleotide form, the sequence is TGTGCCAGCAGTTATCAGGGGAATGGCTACACCTTC.